A single count supports the clone carrying this TCR beta chain. These data are taken from a study of CD8 T cells in acute hepatitis C reinfection. The sample's time point: naive CD8 control sorted from an acute-time-point sample. Here immunoSEQ multiplex PCR was the method, and the copy in TCRdb shows in-frame clones only, minus some. The sample shows approximately 40,000 clones, approximately 83% of them seen only once. Germline V gene lookup returns CDR1 SGHVS and CDR2 FNYEAQ. Deletions cut 0 bases from V and 4 bases from J, with 5 bases between. The CDR3 is made up of 13 amino acids. This TCR was recovered from a woman aged 18-29 years who spontaneously cleared hepatitis C infection. Sequenced: naive CD8+ T cells from PBMCs. This chain connects TRBV7-6 to TRBJ2-3; D is uncertain. The CDR3 is CASSLALPDTQYF. DNA of the CDR3: TGTGCCAGCAGCTTAGCCCTCCCAGATACGCAGTATTTT.